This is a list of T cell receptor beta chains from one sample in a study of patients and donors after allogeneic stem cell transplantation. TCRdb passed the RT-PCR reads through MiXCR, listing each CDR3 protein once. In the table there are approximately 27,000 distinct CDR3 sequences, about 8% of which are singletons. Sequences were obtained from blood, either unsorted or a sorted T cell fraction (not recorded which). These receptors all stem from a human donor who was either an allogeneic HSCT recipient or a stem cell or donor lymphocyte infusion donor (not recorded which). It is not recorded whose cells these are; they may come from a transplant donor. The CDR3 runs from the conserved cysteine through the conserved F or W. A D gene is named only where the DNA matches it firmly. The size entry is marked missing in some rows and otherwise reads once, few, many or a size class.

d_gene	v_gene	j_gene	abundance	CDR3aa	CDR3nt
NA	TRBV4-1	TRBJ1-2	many	CASSQQDYNYGYTF	TGCGCCAGCAGCCAACAGGATTATAACTATGGCTACACCTTC
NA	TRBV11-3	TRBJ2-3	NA	CASSPGSSTDTQYF	TGTGCCAGCAGCCCGGGGTCTAGCACAGATACGCAGTATTTT
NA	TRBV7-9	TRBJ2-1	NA	CASSLNANEQFF	TGTGCCAGCAGCTTAAACGCGAATGAGCAGTTCTTC
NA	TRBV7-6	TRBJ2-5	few	CASSLELGGETQYF	TGTGCCAGCAGCTTAGAGTTGGGGGGAGAGACCCAGTACTTC
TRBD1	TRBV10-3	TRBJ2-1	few	CAISEGTVGNEQFF	TGTGCCATCAGTGAGGGGACAGTAGGGAATGAGCAGTTCTTC
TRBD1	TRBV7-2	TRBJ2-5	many	CASSNNRGKETQYF	TGTGCCAGCAGCAACAACAGGGGCAAAGAGACCCAGTACTTC
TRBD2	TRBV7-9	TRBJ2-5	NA	CASSLAGGGRAAETQYF	TGTGCCAGCAGCTTAGCGGGTGGCGGGAGGGCAGCAGAGACCCAGTACTTC
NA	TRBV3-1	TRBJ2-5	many	CASSQGQGSQETQYF	TGTGCCAGCAGCCAAGGGCAGGGTAGTCAAGAGACCCAGTACTTC
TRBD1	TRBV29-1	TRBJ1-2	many	CSVVSPTGGDGYTF	TGCAGCGTTGTATCGCCGACAGGGGGCGATGGCTACACCTTC
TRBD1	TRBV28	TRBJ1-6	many	CASSLGQGYSPLHF	TGTGCCAGCAGTTTGGGACAGGGTTATTCACCCCTCCACTTT
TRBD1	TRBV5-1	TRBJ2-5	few	CASSLGAGTAQETQYF	TGCGCCAGCAGCTTGGGCGCAGGGACAGCCCAAGAGACCCAGTACTTC
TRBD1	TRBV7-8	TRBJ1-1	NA	CASSFQYRGNTEAFF	TGTGCCAGCAGCTTTCAATACAGGGGGAACACTGAAGCTTTCTTT
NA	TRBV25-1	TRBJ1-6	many	CASGGGQSFDSPLHF	TGTGCCAGTGGGGGGGGGCAGTCGTTTGATTCACCCCTCCACTTT
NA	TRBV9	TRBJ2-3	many	CASSVGGSSTDTQYF	TGTGCCAGCAGCGTAGGCGGGTCTAGCACAGATACGCAGTATTTT
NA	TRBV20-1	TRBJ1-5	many	CSATHGGGFRDQPQHF	TGCAGTGCTACCCACGGTGGGGGGTTTAGAGATCAGCCCCAGCATTTT
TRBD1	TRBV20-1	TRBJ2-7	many	CSAEQGASYEQYF	TGCAGTGCGGAACAGGGGGCCTCCTACGAGCAGTACTTC
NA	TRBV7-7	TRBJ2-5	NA	CASSSTRGADQETQYF	TGTGCCAGCAGCTCGACCCGAGGGGCGGACCAAGAGACCCAGTACTTC
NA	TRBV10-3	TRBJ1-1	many	CAIRDGTTNTEAFF	TGTGCCATCAGGGATGGGACAACGAACACTGAAGCTTTCTTT
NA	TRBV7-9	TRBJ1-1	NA	CASSPTWPEAFF	TGTGCCAGCAGCCCCACGTGGCCTGAAGCTTTCTTT
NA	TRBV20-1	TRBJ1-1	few	CSARTALIRGTEVFF	TGCAGTGCCAGGACAGCCTTGATTAGGGGGACTGAAGTTTTCTTT
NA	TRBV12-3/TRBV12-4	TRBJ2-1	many	CASSLGGGGINEQFF	TGTGCCAGCAGTTTAGGGGGAGGTGGAATAAATGAGCAGTTCTTC
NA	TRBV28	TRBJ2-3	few	CASSGDGTDTQYF	TGTGCCAGCTCCGGGGATGGTACAGATACGCAGTATTTT
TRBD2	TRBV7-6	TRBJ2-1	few	CASSLRGSGRNDEQFF	TGTGCCAGCAGCTTAAGGGGTAGCGGGAGGAATGATGAGCAGTTCTTC
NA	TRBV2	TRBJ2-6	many	CASSENNAGANVLTF	TGTGCCAGCAGTGAAAACAATGCTGGGGCCAACGTCCTGACTTTC
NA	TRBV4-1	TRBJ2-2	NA	CASSREGVPGELFF	TGCGCCAGCAGCCGTGAAGGGGTCCCCGGGGAGCTGTTTTTT
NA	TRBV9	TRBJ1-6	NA	CASSSVGSPLHF	TGTGCCAGCAGCTCCGTTGGATCACCCCTCCACTTT
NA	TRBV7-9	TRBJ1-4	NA	CASSLAIQTATNEKLFF	TGTGCCAGCAGCTTAGCGATACAGACCGCAACTAATGAAAAACTGTTTTTT
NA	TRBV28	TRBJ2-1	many	CASSSTGTSEQFF	TGTGCCAGCAGTTCCACCGGGACGTCTGAGCAGTTCTTC
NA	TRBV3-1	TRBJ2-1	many	CASSQGGGPRNEQFF	TGTGCCAGCAGCCAAGGCGGAGGCCCTCGGAATGAGCAGTTCTTC
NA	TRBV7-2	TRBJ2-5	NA	CASSLEVNVETQYF	TGTGCCAGCAGCTTAGAGGTTAACGTAGAGACCCAGTACTTC
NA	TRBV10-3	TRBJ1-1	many	CAIRAEDTEAFF	TGTGCCATCCGGGCAGAGGACACTGAAGCTTTCTTT
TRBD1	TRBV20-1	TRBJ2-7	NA	CSARDAKITGVDGEQYF	TGCAGTGCTAGAGATGCCAAAATTACAGGGGTGGATGGCGAGCAGTACTTC
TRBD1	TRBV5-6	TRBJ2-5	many	CASSLGRDRGQGETQYF	TGTGCCAGCAGCTTGGGCCGGGACAGGGGGCAAGGGGAGACCCAGTACTTC
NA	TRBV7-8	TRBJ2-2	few	CASSLVYGSFGELFF	TGTGCCAGCAGCTTAGTTTACGGGAGCTTCGGGGAGCTGTTTTTT
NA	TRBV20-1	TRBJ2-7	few	CSAYGQWDYEQYF	TGCAGTGCCTACGGACAGTGGGACTACGAGCAGTACTTC
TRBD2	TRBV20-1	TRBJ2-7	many	CSALSSGIYEQYF	TGCAGTGCTCTGTCTAGCGGGATCTACGAGCAGTACTTC
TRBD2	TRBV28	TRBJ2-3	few	CASSTPGRGGTTDTQYF	TGTGCCAGCAGTACCCCCGGGCGGGGGGGGACCACAGATACGCAGTATTTT
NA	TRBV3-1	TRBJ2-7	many	CASSHGPYEQYF	TGTGCCAGCAGCCACGGACCCTACGAGCAGTACTTC